This T cell receptor beta chain appears in the sequencing data of a study of cytomegalovirus exposure and HLA in healthy donors. As to this clone: The antigen is unknown.

Study-level points and caveats: A later analysis by the authors found several of the most significant clusters apparently linked to common viral pathogens.

The CDR3 spans 11 residues. The V and J ends lost 4 bases and 5 bases respectively, with 7 bases between them. Germline V gene sequence: CDR1 SQVTM, CDR2 ANQGSEA. A multiplex PCR was run with 60 Vbeta primers and 13 Jbeta primers. Method: immunoSEQ multiplex PCR; TCRdb's copy keeps in-frame clones and lacks some. The data show 130,000 or so clones, 8.5% seen once. The TCR was taken from a man aged 40-49 years in good health and CMV-seronegative. V gene TRBV29-1 combines with J gene TRBJ2-3; possible D gene TRBD1, 5 bases. Sequencing was carried out using PBMCs. The chain's CDR3 is CSVAQGDTQYF. The CDR3 DNA is TGCAGCGTTGCCCAGGGAGATACGCAGTATTTT.